The T cell receptor beta chain described here comes from a study of T cells after yellow fever vaccination. A single record per CDR3 protein comes from TCRdb applying MiXCR to the 5' RACE reads. The data show 100,000 to 150,000 distinct CDR3 sequences, with about 6.8% seen just once and roughly 2.5% held by the top ten. This clonotype was observed at least ten times. Trimming took 6 bases from V and 2 from J; bases not matched to a gene: 4. The CDR3 has 14 amino acids. Germline V CDR1 and CDR2: PRHDT, FYEKMQ (reference sequence). The chain uses TRBV13 and TRBJ2-7, with TRBD2 matching over 10 bases. This sample comprised CD4+ T cells sorted from PBMCs, obtained roughly 47 days after the first yellow fever vaccination. The sequence was obtained from a young man who received the YFV17D yellow fever vaccine. CDR3 DNA: TGTGCCAGCAGATTCAGCGGGGGGGCCTACGAGCAGTACTTC. Protein: CASRFSGGAYEQYF.